The entry below gives a single T cell receptor beta chain sequence along with its context. The data were taken from a study of T cells after yellow fever vaccination. Via MiXCR, TCRdb re-called the 5' RACE reads, giving one row per CDR3 protein. The data show about 400,000 distinct CDR3 sequences, 11% seen once. With 6 bases removed from V and 5 bases from J, the gap between germline ends came to 18 bases. Germline loops: CDR1 DFQATT, CDR2 SNEGSKA (reference sequence). CDR3 length: 14 amino acids. Here the sequenced sample was PBMCs, taken on the day of the first yellow fever vaccination. This chain links TRBV20-1 with TRBJ2-3, with D possibly being TRBD1 or TRBD2 (6 bases each). The clonotype was recovered from a man younger than 35 who received the YFV17D yellow fever vaccine. CDR3 coding DNA: TGCAGTGCCCGAGACAGGAGGGGAGAAGATACGCAGTATTTT. Its translation: CSARDRRGEDTQYF.